This T cell receptor beta chain was observed in a study of CD8+CD57+ T cells in acquired aplastic anemia. For the study at large: CD4+ cell libraries from healthy donors averaged approximately 9.8 million reads.

Between the trimmed V and J ends, which lost 4 bases and 2 bases, there was a span of 12 bases. The CDR3 has 14 residues. The germline gives CDR1 WNHNN, CDR2 SYGVQD (reference sequence). Genomic DNA served as template for TCR beta VDJ and CDR3 profiling. MiXCR, applied by TCRdb to the reads, yields one record per CDR3 protein. The data contain about 180,000 distinct CDR3 sequences, less than 55% of them singletons. The chain employs TRBV10-1 and TRBJ2-7; D possibly uses TRBD1 or TRBD2 (5 bases each). The sample taken for sequencing was sorted CD4+, CD8+, or CD8+CD57+ T cells (not recorded which) from PBMCs. This receptor was taken from a human donor in good health. The CDR3: CASSALKGPYEQYF. DNA of the CDR3: TGCGCCAGCAGTGCCCTAAAGGGACCCTACGAGCAGTACTTC.